Listed below are T cell receptor beta chains from one sample, sequenced in a study of T cells after yellow fever vaccination. One entry per CDR3 protein results from TCRdb running MiXCR on the 5' RACE reads. Of some 500,000 distinct CDR3 sequences detected, approximately 15% appear once; the ten largest clones hold over 13%. The input for sequencing was PBMCs, taken on the day of the yellow fever booster vaccination. The receptor source for this set is a man in his thirties or forties who received the YFV17D yellow fever vaccine. The CDR3 runs from the conserved cysteine through the conserved F or W. D genes are given only for firm matches. Expanded clones are given a class, and other clones once, few, many or no size at all.

j_gene: TRBJ2-7
len: 14
d_gene: TRBD1
v_gene: TRBV4-3
abundance: few
CDR3nt: TGCGCCAGCAGCCAAGACGGACAGGTCTACGAGCAGTACTTC
CDR3aa: CASSQDGQVYEQYF

j_gene: TRBJ1-2
len: 14
d_gene: .
v_gene: TRBV10-3
abundance: .
CDR3nt: TGTGCCATCAGATTAGGACAAGACCACTATGGCTACACCTTC
CDR3aa: CAIRLGQDHYGYTF

j_gene: TRBJ2-2
len: 15
d_gene: TRBD1
v_gene: TRBV7-8
abundance: .
CDR3nt: TGTGCCAGCAGCTCCCGACAGGGGGTGGGGCGGGAGCTGTTTTTT
CDR3aa: CASSSRQGVGRELFF

j_gene: TRBJ2-1
len: 20
d_gene: TRBD2
v_gene: TRBV11-1
abundance: few
CDR3nt: TGTGCCAGCAGCATGCTTGGACTAGCGGGGGGAGGTGGCGCCTACAATGAGCAGTTCTTC
CDR3aa: CASSMLGLAGGGGAYNEQFF

j_gene: TRBJ2-3
len: 19
d_gene: TRBD2
v_gene: TRBV6-1
abundance: few
CDR3nt: TGTGCCAGCCGCAGAGTAGGGCTAGCGGGAGACCGTCGCACAGATACGCAGTATTTT
CDR3aa: CASRRVGLAGDRRTDTQYF

j_gene: TRBJ2-7
len: 16
d_gene: TRBD2
v_gene: TRBV5-1
abundance: many
CDR3nt: TGCGCCAGCAGCTTGGCCCCAGCGGGAGGCTTCGACGAGCAGTACTTC
CDR3aa: CASSLAPAGGFDEQYF

j_gene: TRBJ1-2
len: 13
d_gene: .
v_gene: TRBV27
abundance: many
CDR3nt: TGTGCCAGCAGCCCCGGGACGGTATATGGCTACACCTTC
CDR3aa: CASSPGTVYGYTF

j_gene: TRBJ1-1
len: 13
d_gene: TRBD1
v_gene: TRBV12-3/TRBV12-4
abundance: .
CDR3nt: TGTGCCAGCAGTAACTCCGGGACAGGGGAAGCTTTCTTT
CDR3aa: CASSNSGTGEAFF

j_gene: TRBJ2-1
len: 16
d_gene: TRBD2
v_gene: TRBV12-5
abundance: few
CDR3nt: TGTGCTAGTGGGGATGGGACTAGCGGGGCCAACAATGAGCAGTTCTTC
CDR3aa: CASGDGTSGANNEQFF

j_gene: TRBJ2-5
len: 14
d_gene: TRBD2
v_gene: TRBV15
abundance: many
CDR3nt: TGTGCCACCAGCATATTAGCGGGAGGAGAGACCCAGTACTTC
CDR3aa: CATSILAGGETQYF

j_gene: TRBJ1-2
len: 13
d_gene: .
v_gene: TRBV29-1
abundance: few
CDR3nt: TGCAGCGTTAGGGGCACTTCTAACTATGGCTACACCTTC
CDR3aa: CSVRGTSNYGYTF

j_gene: TRBJ2-2
len: 18
d_gene: .
v_gene: TRBV11-2
abundance: few
CDR3nt: TGTGCCAGCAGCTTAGGCCCACGACCTACAGGGAACACCGGGGAGCTGTTTTTT
CDR3aa: CASSLGPRPTGNTGELFF

j_gene: TRBJ2-7
len: 15
d_gene: .
v_gene: TRBV27
abundance: .
CDR3nt: TGTGCCAGCAGTTTATTGGCAGGGTTAGGTGGCGAGCAGTACTTC
CDR3aa: CASSLLAGLGGEQYF

j_gene: TRBJ1-1
len: 15
d_gene: TRBD1
v_gene: TRBV14
abundance: .
CDR3nt: TGTGCCAGCAGCCAGATCCGGACAGGGAACACTGAAGCTTTCTTT
CDR3aa: CASSQIRTGNTEAFF

j_gene: TRBJ2-1
len: 14
d_gene: TRBD2
v_gene: TRBV7-7
abundance: few
CDR3nt: TGTGCTAGCAGCCGGGGACTAGCGGGGAATGAGCAGTTCTTC
CDR3aa: CASSRGLAGNEQFF

j_gene: TRBJ2-7
len: 13
d_gene: TRBD2
v_gene: TRBV20-1
abundance: .
CDR3nt: TGCAGTGCTAGAGTGGGAGGGGTCCACGAGCAGTACTTC
CDR3aa: CSARVGGVHEQYF

j_gene: TRBJ1-1
len: 15
d_gene: TRBD1
v_gene: TRBV7-9
abundance: few
CDR3nt: TGTGCCAGCAGCACCCGACAGGGTTCGGACACTGAAGCTTTCTTT
CDR3aa: CASSTRQGSDTEAFF

j_gene: TRBJ2-3
len: 17
d_gene: TRBD2
v_gene: TRBV11-3
abundance: .
CDR3nt: TGTGCCAGCAGCTTAGGGGGGACTAGCCCTAGCACAGATACGCAGTATTTT
CDR3aa: CASSLGGTSPSTDTQYF

j_gene: TRBJ2-7
len: 13
d_gene: .
v_gene: TRBV6-6
abundance: .
CDR3nt: TGTGCCAGCAGTTCAACATCCCAGGGAAAGCAGTACTTC
CDR3aa: CASSSTSQGKQYF

j_gene: TRBJ2-5
len: 15
d_gene: TRBD2
v_gene: TRBV7-9
abundance: .
CDR3nt: TGTGCCAGCAGCGATGAACTAGCGGGAGTGGAGACCCAGTACTTC
CDR3aa: CASSDELAGVETQYF

j_gene: TRBJ1-1
len: 13
d_gene: .
v_gene: TRBV14
abundance: many
CDR3nt: TGTGCCAGCAGCCGGGAACAGTACACTGAAGCTTTCTTT
CDR3aa: CASSREQYTEAFF

j_gene: TRBJ2-1
len: 14
d_gene: TRBD1
v_gene: TRBV20-1
abundance: few
CDR3nt: TGCAGTGCTGGAACAGGGGTTCGGTCCAATGAGCAGTTCTTC
CDR3aa: CSAGTGVRSNEQFF

j_gene: TRBJ2-1
len: 14
d_gene: .
v_gene: TRBV20-1
abundance: many
CDR3nt: TGCAGTGGAGGGGGGGACAGCCCATACAATGAGCAGTTCTTC
CDR3aa: CSGGGDSPYNEQFF

j_gene: TRBJ2-1
len: 14
d_gene: .
v_gene: TRBV12-3/TRBV12-4
abundance: few
CDR3nt: TGTGCCAGCAGATCGAGCGGAGGAAACAATGAGCAGTTCTTC
CDR3aa: CASRSSGGNNEQFF

j_gene: TRBJ1-6
len: 15
d_gene: .
v_gene: TRBV28
abundance: many
CDR3nt: TGTGCCAGCAACCCCCGGACAGATCTTAATTCACCCCTCCACTTT
CDR3aa: CASNPRTDLNSPLHF

j_gene: TRBJ2-1
len: 15
d_gene: .
v_gene: TRBV28
abundance: .
CDR3nt: TGTGCCAGCAGTTTTCAAGAGGGCCGGTACGCTGAGCAGTTCTTC
CDR3aa: CASSFQEGRYAEQFF

j_gene: TRBJ2-3
len: 15
d_gene: TRBD2
v_gene: TRBV10-2
abundance: .
CDR3nt: TGCGCCAGCAGTCCAAAGCGGGAGGGCACAGATACGCAGTATTTT
CDR3aa: CASSPKREGTDTQYF

j_gene: TRBJ1-2
len: 14
d_gene: .
v_gene: TRBV19
abundance: many
CDR3nt: TGTGCCAGTAGCCCGGGAGGGGGTTATGGTGGCTACACCTTC
CDR3aa: CASSPGGGYGGYTF

j_gene: TRBJ1-1
len: 13
d_gene: TRBD1
v_gene: TRBV6-6
abundance: .
CDR3nt: TGTGCCACCACAGGGACAGCGAACACTGAAGCTTTCTTT
CDR3aa: CATTGTANTEAFF

j_gene: TRBJ2-1
len: 19
d_gene: TRBD2
v_gene: TRBV3-1
abundance: .
CDR3nt: TGTGCCAGCAGCCAAGATGCTAGCGGGAGCCCCTACTCCTACAATGAGCAGTTCTTC
CDR3aa: CASSQDASGSPYSYNEQFF

j_gene: TRBJ2-1
len: 12
d_gene: .
v_gene: TRBV20-1
abundance: .
CDR3nt: TGCAGTGCTAGAGAGAGCTACCATGAGCAGTTCTTC
CDR3aa: CSARESYHEQFF

j_gene: TRBJ1-6
len: 14
d_gene: TRBD1
v_gene: TRBV12-3/TRBV12-4
abundance: .
CDR3nt: TGTGCCAGCACAACGGGACAGGGGAATTCACCCCTCCACTTT
CDR3aa: CASTTGQGNSPLHF